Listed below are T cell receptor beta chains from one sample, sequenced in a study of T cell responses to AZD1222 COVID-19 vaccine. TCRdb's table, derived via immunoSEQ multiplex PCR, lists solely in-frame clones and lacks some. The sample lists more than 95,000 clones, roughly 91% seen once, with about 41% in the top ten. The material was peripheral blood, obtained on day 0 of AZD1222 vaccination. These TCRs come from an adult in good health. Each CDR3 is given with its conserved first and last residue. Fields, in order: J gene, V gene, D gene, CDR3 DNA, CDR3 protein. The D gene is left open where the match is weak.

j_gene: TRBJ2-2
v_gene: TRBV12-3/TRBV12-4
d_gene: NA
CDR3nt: TGTGCCAGCAGCCCCAGGGCTACCGGGGAGCTGTTTTTT
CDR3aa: CASSPRATGELFF

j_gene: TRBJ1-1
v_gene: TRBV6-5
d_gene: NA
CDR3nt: TGTGCCAGCAGTTACCCAGGGGAGGCAGCTTTCTTT
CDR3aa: CASSYPGEAAFF

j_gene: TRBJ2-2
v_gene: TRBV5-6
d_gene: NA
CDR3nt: TGTGCCAGCAGCCAGGGAACGACAGCCGGGGGTGGGGAGCTGTTTTTT
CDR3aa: CASSQGTTAGGGELFF

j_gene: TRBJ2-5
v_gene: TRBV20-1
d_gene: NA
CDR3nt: TGCAGTGCTAGAGCTGGGGAGACCCAGTACTTC
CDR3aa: CSARAGETQYF

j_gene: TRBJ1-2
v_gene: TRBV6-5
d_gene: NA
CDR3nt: TGTGCCAGCAGACCCCGTACGTCTGGCTACACCTTC
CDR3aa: CASRPRTSGYTF

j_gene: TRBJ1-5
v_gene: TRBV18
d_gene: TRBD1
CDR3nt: TGTGCCAGCTCACCAAGACAGGGGGGTGGGGAACAGCCCCAGCATTTT
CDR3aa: CASSPRQGGGEQPQHF

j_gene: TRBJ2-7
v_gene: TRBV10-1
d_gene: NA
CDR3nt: TGCGCCAGCAGTGAGTCGAATTACGAGCAGTACTTC
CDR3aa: CASSESNYEQYF

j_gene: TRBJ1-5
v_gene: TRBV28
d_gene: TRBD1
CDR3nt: TGTGCCAGCAGTGGGACAGGGCTTTATCAGCCCCAGCATTTT
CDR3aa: CASSGTGLYQPQHF

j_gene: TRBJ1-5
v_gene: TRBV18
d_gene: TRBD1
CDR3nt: TGTGCCAGCTCACCGGGTCTAGGACAGGGACGGCCCCAGCATTTT
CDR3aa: CASSPGLGQGRPQHF

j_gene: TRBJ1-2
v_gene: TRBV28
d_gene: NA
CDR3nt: TGTGCCAGCAGGGCAGAATATGGCTACACCTTC
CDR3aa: CASRAEYGYTF